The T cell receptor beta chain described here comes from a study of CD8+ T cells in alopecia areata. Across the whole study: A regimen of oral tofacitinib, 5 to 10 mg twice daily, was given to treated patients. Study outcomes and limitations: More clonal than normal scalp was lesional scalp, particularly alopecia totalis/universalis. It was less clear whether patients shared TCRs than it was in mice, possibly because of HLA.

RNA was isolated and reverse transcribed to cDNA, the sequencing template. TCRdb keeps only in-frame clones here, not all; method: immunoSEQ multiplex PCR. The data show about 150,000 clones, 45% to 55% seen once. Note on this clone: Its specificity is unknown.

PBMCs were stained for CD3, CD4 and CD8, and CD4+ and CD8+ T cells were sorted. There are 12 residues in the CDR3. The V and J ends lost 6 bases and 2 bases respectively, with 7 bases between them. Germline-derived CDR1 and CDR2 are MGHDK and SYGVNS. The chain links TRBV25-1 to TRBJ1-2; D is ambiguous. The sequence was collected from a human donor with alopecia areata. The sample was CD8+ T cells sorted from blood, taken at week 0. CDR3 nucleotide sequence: TGTGCCAGCAGGGGCAGAAACTATGGCTACACCTTC. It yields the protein CASRGRNYGYTF.